This T cell receptor beta chain was observed in a study of CD8 T cells in ankylosing spondylitis. In making TCR beta libraries, quantitative 5'-RACE with molecular barcodes was used. TCRdb used MiXCR to reprocess the 5' RACE reads, holding one entry per CDR3 protein. The table shows approximately 100,000 distinct CDR3 sequences, with roughly 8.3% occurring only once. Comments on this clonotype: Antigen specificity is unknown.

CDR3 length: 14 amino acids. Germline values: CDR1 DFQATT, CDR2 SNEGSKA (reference sequence). Trimming removed 6 bases from V and 5 bases from J, with 17 bases in between. Overall study results and limits: A TCR beta motif made of 7 to 9 highly homologous variants seemed typical of ankylosing spondylitis blood.

This receptor was obtained from a male donor with ankylosing spondylitis or in good health (not recorded which). Material: blood, either unsorted or a sorted T cell fraction (not recorded which). This chain uses TRBV20-1 with TRBJ1-5, with D uncertain. CDR3 residues: CSAPGQVGDQPQHF. CDR3 DNA: TGCAGTGCCCCCGGTCAGGTTGGCGATCAGCCCCAGCATTTT.